The 20 T cell receptor beta chains in this list originate from one sample, sequenced in a study of OX40 agonist ivuxolimab in advanced cancers. Here immunoSEQ multiplex PCR was the method, and the copy in TCRdb shows in-frame clones only, minus some. The sample records tens of thousands of clones, roughly four fifths being singletons. Sequenced here: CD4+ or CD8+ T cells sorted from blood, sampled in a trial of the OX40 agonist ivuxolimab. The source of these receptors is an adult with an advanced solid tumor such as melanoma, head and neck, liver or kidney cancer.

The chain has TRBV2 and TRBJ1-2, with 12 bases that match TRBD1. The V and J ends lost 8 bases and 2 bases, in that order; junction bases with no gene match: 12. CDR1 is SNHLY and CDR2 is FYNNEI in the germline V gene. The CDR3 contains 17 residues. CDR3 amino acids: CASSRRDRGRRNYGYTF. In DNA form, the CDR3 reads TGTGCCAGCTCAAGGAGGGACAGGGGGCGCAGGAACTATGGCTACACCTTC.

The J gene is TRBJ1-2, the V gene TRBV19; no clear D gene. This CDR3 is 14 amino acids long. Trimming took 4 bases from V and 8 from J, leaving 17 bases between them. Germline V CDR1 and CDR2: LNHDA, SQIVND (reference sequence). CDR3 region: CASSNVAFGFGYTF. CDR3 coding DNA: TGTGCCAGTAGTAACGTAGCTTTCGGGTTCGGCTACACCTTC.

The J gene is TRBJ2-5, the V gene TRBV15; 8 bases match TRBD2. The CDR3 spans 15 residues. The V and J ends lost 3 bases and 2 bases, in that order; junction bases with no gene match: 5. Per germline, CDR1 LNHNV and CDR2 YYDKDF (reference sequence). The CDR3: CATSSRTSRQETQYF. DNA for the CDR3: TGTGCCACCAGCAGCCGGACTAGCCGGCAAGAGACCCAGTACTTC.

V gene TRBV30 combines with J gene TRBJ2-1, with TRBD2 matching 10 bases. The trim removed 0 bases at V and 9 bases at J, leaving 17 bases unmatched. This CDR3 is 18 amino acids long. The germline CDR1 and CDR2 sequences are GTSNPN and SVGIG (reference sequence). DNA of the CDR3: TGTGCCTGGAGTGTGGCTAGCGGGAGTCGATCCCCATTGGGTGAGCAGTTCTTC. Translation gives CAWSVASGSRSPLGEQFF.

This rearrangement joins TRBV4-1 to TRBJ1-4, with no clear D. V was shortened by 5 bases and J by 5 bases, with 18 bases between the two germline ends. This CDR3 comprises 16 residues. Looked up from germline, CDR1 is MGHRA and CDR2 is YSYEKL. CDR3 sequence (DNA): TGCGCCAGCAGCTACATAACGGCGAACAGAAATGAAAAACTGTTTTTT. It yields the protein CASSYITANRNEKLFF.

This chain joins TRBV5-1 and TRBJ1-3; no reliable D call. CDR1 and CDR2 (germline): SGHRS, YFSETQ. The CDR3 covers 15 residues. V was clipped by 0 bases and J by 0 bases, with 7 bases between them. CDR3 sequence reads: CASSLGSTSGNTIYF. The CDR3 nucleotides read TGCGCCAGCAGCTTGGGCTCGACCTCTGGAAACACCATATATTTT.

The rearrangement links TRBV5-4 to TRBJ1-1, with D maybe TRBD1 (5 bases). CDR1 is SGHNT and CDR2 is YYREEE in the germline V gene (reference sequence). With 0 bases removed from V and 7 bases from J, the gap between germline ends came to 13 bases. The CDR3 runs to 14 residues. CDR3 amino acids: CASSLARPDSEAFF. CDR3 DNA: TGTGCCAGCAGCTTGGCTCGGCCCGACAGTGAAGCTTTCTTT.

The chain links TRBV28 to TRBJ1-2; 9 positions match TRBD1. Germline V gives CDR1 MDHEN, CDR2 SYDVKM. Trimming at V came to 6 bases and at J to 6 bases, leaving 5 bases not matched to a gene. The CDR3 runs to 13 residues. The CDR3 loop reads CASSRTGGHGYTF. CDR3 DNA: TGTGCCAGCAGCCGTACAGGGGGCCATGGCTACACCTTC.

The sample holds one count of this clone. The rearrangement links TRBV7-2 to TRBJ1-2; D remains ambiguous. This CDR3 is built from 16 residues. CDR1 is SGHTA and CDR2 is FQGNSA in the germline V gene. V lost 5 bases and J 1 base, leaving 17 bases between the germline ends. The DNA for the CDR3 is TGTGCCAGCAGCCTCGGCGGTAGCTCCATTAACTATGGCTACACCTTC. It specifies CASSLGGSSINYGYTF. The full variable domain, rest sourced from reference TRBV7-2 and TRBJ1-2, is GAGVSQSPSNKVTEKGKDVELRCDPISGHTALYWYRQSLGQGLEFLIYFQGNSAPDKSGLPSDRFSAERTGGSVSTLTIQRTQQEDSAVYLCASSLGGSSINYGYTFGSGTRLTVV.

The CDR3 reads CSADEYTEAFF. The CDR3 DNA reads as TGCAGTGCGGATGAGTACACTGAAGCTTTCTTT. The chain links TRBV20-1 to TRBJ1-1, with D uncertain. V was clipped by 6 bases and J by 3 bases, with 8 bases between them. The germline CDR1 and CDR2 sequences are DFQATT and SNEGSKA (reference sequence). The CDR3 extends over 11 amino acids.

The chain has TRBV19 and TRBJ1-4; D remains unclear. The V gene's germline CDR1 is LNHDA and CDR2 SQIVND (reference sequence). CDR3 size: 15 residues. Trimming stripped 3 bases from V and 1 base from J, with 9 bases between. CDR3 nucleotide sequence: TGTGCCAGTAGTATCATGAGGGAAACTAATGAAAAACTGTTTTTT. Its protein product is CASSIMRETNEKLFF.

V and J are TRBV2 and TRBJ2-7; D may be TRBD2 (5 bases). Germline CDR1 reads SNHLY; CDR2 reads FYNNEI. The CDR3 spans 13 residues. Trimming pared 2 bases from V and 7 bases from J, leaving 12 bases between. CDR3 residues: CASSERSPGEQYF. For the CDR3, the DNA is TGTGCCAGCAGTGAACGATCCCCGGGGGAGCAGTACTTC. The entire variable domain, with the rest obtained from reference TRBV2 and TRBJ2-7, is as follows: EPEVTQTPSHQVTQMGQEVILRCVPISNHLYFYWYRQILGQKVEFLVSFYNNEISEKSEIFDDQFSVERPDGSNFTLKIRSTKLEDSAMYFCASSERSPGEQYFGPGTRLTVT.

This chain connects TRBV16 to TRBJ1-2, with TRBD1 matching over 9 bases. The CDR3 length is 14 residues. The V gene end was trimmed by 3 bases and the J gene end by 5 bases; junction bases not matched to a gene: 4. Germline CDR1 reads KGHSY; CDR2 reads FQNENV. The CDR3 reads CASSHAGTGYGYTF. CDR3 DNA sequence: TGTGCCAGCAGCCATGCCGGGACAGGGTATGGCTACACCTTC.

This chain joins TRBV20-1 and TRBJ2-3; D remains unclear. CDR3 length: 10 residues. V was clipped by 6 bases and J by 8 bases, with 9 bases between them. Germline V gene data show CDR1 as DFQATT and CDR2 as SNEGSKA (reference sequence). The CDR3 protein is CSAASGTQYF. CDR3 nucleotides: TGCAGTGCCGCTTCGGGTACGCAGTATTTT.

CDR3 coding DNA: TGTGCCACCAGCATGACCTTGGGGGGGAATTCACCCCTCCACTTT. This translates into CATSMTLGGNSPLHF. This chain uses TRBV15 with TRBJ1-6, with D possibly matching TRBD1 (5 bases). The germline V gene has CDR1 LNHNV and CDR2 YYDKDF (reference sequence). V lost 4 bases and J 7 bases, leaving 14 bases between the germline ends. This CDR3 has 15 residues.

The CDR3 DNA follows: TGTGCCAGCAGCTTAGCCCCCAGCACAGATACGCAGTATTTT. The encoded protein is CASSLAPSTDTQYF. The V call is TRBV11-2, the J call TRBJ2-3; D unclear. Trimming removed 1 base from V and 0 bases from J, with 5 bases in between. The CDR3 is made up of 14 amino acids. Germline CDR1 SGHAT, CDR2 FQNNGV.

In this sample, this clone turned up many times. The sample has other DNA sequences that encode this CDR3 too. This chain uses TRBV27 with TRBJ1-2, with D uncertain. The ends were cut back, 5 bases at V and 5 bases at J, with 9 bases in the middle. Germline V gene data show CDR1 as MNHEY and CDR2 as SMNVEV (reference sequence). The CDR3 spans 12 residues. The chain's CDR3 is CASSLQGYGYTF. The CDR3 nucleotides read TGTGCCAGCAGTCTTCAAGGATATGGCTACACCTTC.

This clone was seen a single time. The J gene is TRBJ2-3, the V gene TRBV5-4, with D perhaps matching TRBD2 (5 bases). The CDR3 is 14 residues long. The V end was cut by 0 bases, the J end by 8 bases, with 13 bases between. Germline V CDR1 and CDR2: SGHNT, YYREEE (reference sequence). The CDR3 here is CASSLGWRSGTQYF. As DNA, the CDR3 is TGTGCCAGCAGCTTGGGTTGGAGGTCGGGTACGCAGTATTTT.

The chain is built from TRBV5-1 and TRBJ1-2; possibly TRBD1 for D (5 bases). Trimming cost V 3 bases and J 6 bases, with 12 bases left between them. Germline CDR1 and CDR2: SGHRS and YFSETQ. The CDR3 contains 13 residues. The chain's CDR3 is CASSSGTLNGYTF. The CDR3 coding sequence is TGCGCCAGCAGCTCCGGGACCCTGAATGGCTACACCTTC.

CDR3 residues: CASSVGDREWNEQFF. In DNA form, the CDR3 reads TGTGCCAGCAGCGTAGGTGACAGGGAATGGAATGAGCAGTTCTTC. The J gene is TRBJ2-1, the V gene TRBV9, with TRBD1 matching over 7 bases. Trimming cost V 0 bases and J 7 bases; bases outside gene matches: 7. This CDR3 has 15 residues. CDR1 and CDR2 from the germline V gene are SGDLS and YYNGEE.